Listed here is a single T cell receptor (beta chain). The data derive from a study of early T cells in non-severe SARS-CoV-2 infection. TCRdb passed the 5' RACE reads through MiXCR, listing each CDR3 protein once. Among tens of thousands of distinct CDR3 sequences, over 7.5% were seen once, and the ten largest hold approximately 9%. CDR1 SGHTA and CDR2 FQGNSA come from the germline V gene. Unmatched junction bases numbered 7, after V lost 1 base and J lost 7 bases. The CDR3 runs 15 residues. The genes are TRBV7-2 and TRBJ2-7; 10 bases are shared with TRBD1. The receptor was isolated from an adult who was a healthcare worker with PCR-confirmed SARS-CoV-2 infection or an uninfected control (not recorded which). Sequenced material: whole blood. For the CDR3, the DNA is TGTGCCAGCAGCTTAGGGGGACTGGGACAGGGGGAGCAGTACTTC. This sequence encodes CASSLGGLGQGEQYF.